This T cell receptor (beta chain) was captured in a study of radiation and T cells in renal cell carcinoma. Time point reported: blood 4 weeks post-SBRT, at nephrectomy. Noted treatment: 15 Gy SBRT to primary tumor, nephrectomy 4 weeks later. Radiation-treated patients gave blood at baseline, week 2 and week 4. Clear cell pathology was present in this patient's renal cell carcinoma. TCRdb keeps only in-frame clones here, not all; method: immunoSEQ multiplex PCR. The sample holds just over 95,000 clones, 65% to 90% seen once. Regarding this clone: Its antigen is unidentified.

The germline V gene encodes CDR1 MNHEY and CDR2 SVGAGI. The CDR3 is 15 amino acids. Trimming at V came to 7 bases and at J to 0 bases, leaving 9 bases not matched to a gene. Study results and limitations: In blood, top tumor clones expanded by 2 weeks, shrinking by 4. No pretreatment tumor biopsies were available for baseline clonotypes.

The chain recombines TRBV6-5 with TRBJ2-7; 7 bases agree with TRBD1. This clonotype originated in a man aged 60 to 75 with renal cell carcinoma. Material: blood, obtained from a patient whose treatment included radiotherapy and nephrectomy. CDR3 sequence (DNA): TGTGCCAGCAACCCGTCCGGGACAGCCTCCTACGAGCAGTACTTC. It translates to CASNPSGTASYEQYF.